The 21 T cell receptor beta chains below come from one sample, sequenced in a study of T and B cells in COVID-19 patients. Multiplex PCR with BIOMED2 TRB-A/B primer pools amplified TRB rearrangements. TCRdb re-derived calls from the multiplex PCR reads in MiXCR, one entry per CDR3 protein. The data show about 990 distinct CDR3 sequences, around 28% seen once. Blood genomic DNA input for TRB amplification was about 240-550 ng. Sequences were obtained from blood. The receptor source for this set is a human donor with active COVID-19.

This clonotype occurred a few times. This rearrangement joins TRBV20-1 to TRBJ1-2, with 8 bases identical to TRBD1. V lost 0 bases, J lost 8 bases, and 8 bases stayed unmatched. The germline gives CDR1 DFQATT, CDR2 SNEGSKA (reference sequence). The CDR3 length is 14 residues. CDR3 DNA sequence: TGCAGTGCTAGAGATAAGGACAGGGAGCCCGGCTACACCTTC. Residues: CSARDKDREPGYTF.

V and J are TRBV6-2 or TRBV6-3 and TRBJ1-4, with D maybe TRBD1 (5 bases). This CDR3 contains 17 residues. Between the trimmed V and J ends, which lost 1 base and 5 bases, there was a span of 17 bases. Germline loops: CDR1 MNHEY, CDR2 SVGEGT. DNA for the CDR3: TGTGCCAGCAGTTACTGGTCTCGGGGCGCCGTAAATGAAAAACTGTTTTTT. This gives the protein CASSYWSRGAVNEKLFF.

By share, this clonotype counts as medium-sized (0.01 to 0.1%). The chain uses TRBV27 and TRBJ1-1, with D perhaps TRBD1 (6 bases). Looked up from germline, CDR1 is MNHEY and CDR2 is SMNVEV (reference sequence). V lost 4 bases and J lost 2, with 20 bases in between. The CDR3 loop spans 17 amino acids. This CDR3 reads CASSSPRGAEGNTEAFF. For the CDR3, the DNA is TGTGCCAGCAGTTCCCCCCGGGGGGCGGAGGGAAACACTGAAGCTTTCTTT.

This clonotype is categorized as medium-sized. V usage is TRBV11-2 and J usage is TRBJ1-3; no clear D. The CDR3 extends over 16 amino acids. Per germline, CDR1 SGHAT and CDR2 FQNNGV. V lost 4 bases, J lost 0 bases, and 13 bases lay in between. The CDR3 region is CASSSFDSSSGNTIYF. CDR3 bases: TGTGCCAGCAGCTCCTTCGACTCGAGCTCTGGAAACACCATATATTTT.

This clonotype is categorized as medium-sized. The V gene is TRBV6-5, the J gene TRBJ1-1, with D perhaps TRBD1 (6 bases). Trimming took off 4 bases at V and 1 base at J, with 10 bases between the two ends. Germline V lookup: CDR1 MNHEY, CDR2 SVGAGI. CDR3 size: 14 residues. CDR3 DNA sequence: TGTGCCAGCAGTTCCCGGGGACAGAACACTGAAGCTTTCTTT. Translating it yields CASSSRGQNTEAFF.

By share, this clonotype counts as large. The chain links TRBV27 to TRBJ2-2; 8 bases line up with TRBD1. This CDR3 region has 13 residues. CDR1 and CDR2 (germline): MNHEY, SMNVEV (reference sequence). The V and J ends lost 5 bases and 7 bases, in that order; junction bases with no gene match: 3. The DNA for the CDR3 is TGTGCCAGCAGTCACAGGGGGTACGGGGAGCTGTTTTTT. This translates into CASSHRGYGELFF.

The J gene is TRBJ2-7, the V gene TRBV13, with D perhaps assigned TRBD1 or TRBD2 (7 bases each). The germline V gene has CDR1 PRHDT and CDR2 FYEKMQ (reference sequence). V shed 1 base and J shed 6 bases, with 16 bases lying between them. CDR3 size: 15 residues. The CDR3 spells CASSLEGRGRAEQYF. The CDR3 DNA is TGTGCCAGCAGCTTAGAAGGCAGGGGGAGGGCCGAGCAGTACTTC.

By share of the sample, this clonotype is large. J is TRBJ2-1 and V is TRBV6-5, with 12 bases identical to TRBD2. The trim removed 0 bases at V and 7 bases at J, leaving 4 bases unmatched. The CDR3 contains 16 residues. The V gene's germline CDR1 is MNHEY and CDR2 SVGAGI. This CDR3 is CASSYSASGGANEQFF. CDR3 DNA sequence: TGTGCCAGCAGTTACTCGGCTAGCGGGGGGGCGAATGAGCAGTTCTTC.

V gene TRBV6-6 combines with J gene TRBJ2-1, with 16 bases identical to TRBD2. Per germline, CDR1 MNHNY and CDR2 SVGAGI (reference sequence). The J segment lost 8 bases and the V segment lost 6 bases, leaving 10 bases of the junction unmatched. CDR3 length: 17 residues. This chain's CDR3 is CASSGPGLAGGPDEQFF. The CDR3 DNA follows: TGTGCCAGCAGCGGACCGGGACTAGCGGGAGGGCCGGATGAGCAGTTCTTC.

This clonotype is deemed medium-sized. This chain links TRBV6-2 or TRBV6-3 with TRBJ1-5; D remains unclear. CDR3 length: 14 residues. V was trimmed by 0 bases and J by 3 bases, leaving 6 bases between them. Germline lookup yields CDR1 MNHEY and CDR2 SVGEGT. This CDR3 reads CASSYSGSNQPQHF. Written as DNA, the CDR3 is TGTGCCAGCAGTTACTCCGGATCCAATCAGCCCCAGCATTTT.

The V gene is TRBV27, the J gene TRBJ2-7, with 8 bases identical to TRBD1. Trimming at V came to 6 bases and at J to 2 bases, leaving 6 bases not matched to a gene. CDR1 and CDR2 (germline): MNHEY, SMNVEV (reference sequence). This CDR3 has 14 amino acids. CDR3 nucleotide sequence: TGTGCCAGCAGAGGGACAGGCGACACCTACGAGCAGTACTTC. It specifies CASRGTGDTYEQYF.

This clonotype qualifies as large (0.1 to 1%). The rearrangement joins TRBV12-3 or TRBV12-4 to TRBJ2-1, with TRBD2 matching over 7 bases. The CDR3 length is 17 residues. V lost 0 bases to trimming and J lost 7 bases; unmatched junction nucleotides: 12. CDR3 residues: CASSLAEGRGGSNEQFF. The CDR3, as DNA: TGTGCCAGCAGTTTAGCGGAGGGGCGGGGAGGGTCGAATGAGCAGTTCTTC.

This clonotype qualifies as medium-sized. The DNA of the CDR3 is TGTGCCAGCAGTTACCGACGGAGGACTGACCATAGCAATCAGCCCCAGCATTTT. This encodes CASSYRRRTDHSNQPQHF. This chain connects TRBV6-6 to TRBJ1-5; no clear D. The CDR3 length is 18 residues. The germline gives CDR1 MNHNY, CDR2 SVGAGI (reference sequence). The V end lost 2 bases, the J end lost 0 bases, and 17 bases lay between the germline ends.

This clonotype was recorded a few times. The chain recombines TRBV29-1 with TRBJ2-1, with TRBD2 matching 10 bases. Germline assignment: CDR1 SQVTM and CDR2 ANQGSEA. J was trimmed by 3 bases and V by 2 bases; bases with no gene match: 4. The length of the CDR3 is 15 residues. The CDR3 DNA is TGCAGCGTTGAATTTACTAGCGGGGACTACAATGAGCAGTTCTTC. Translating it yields CSVEFTSGDYNEQFF.

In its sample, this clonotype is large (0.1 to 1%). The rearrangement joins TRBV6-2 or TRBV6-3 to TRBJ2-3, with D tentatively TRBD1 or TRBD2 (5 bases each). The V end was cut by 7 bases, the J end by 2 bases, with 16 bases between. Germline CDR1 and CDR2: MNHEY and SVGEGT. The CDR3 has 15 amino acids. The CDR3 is CASTPGTETTDTQYF. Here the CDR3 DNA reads TGTGCCAGCACCCCGGGGACGGAGACCACAGATACGCAGTATTTT.

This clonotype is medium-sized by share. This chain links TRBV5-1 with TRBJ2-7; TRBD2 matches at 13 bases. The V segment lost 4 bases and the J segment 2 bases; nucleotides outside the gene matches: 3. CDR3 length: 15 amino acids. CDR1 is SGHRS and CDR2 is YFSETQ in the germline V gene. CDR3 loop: CASSLGLAGTYEQYF. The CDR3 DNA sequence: TGCGCCAGCAGCCTGGGACTAGCGGGGACCTACGAGCAGTACTTC. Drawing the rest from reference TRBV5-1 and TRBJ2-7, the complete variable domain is KAGVTQTPRYLIKTRGQQVTLSCSPISGHRSVSWYQQTPGQGLQFLFEYFSETQRNKGNFPGRFSGRQFSNSRSEMNVSTLELGDSALYLCASSLGLAGTYEQYFGPGTRLTVT.

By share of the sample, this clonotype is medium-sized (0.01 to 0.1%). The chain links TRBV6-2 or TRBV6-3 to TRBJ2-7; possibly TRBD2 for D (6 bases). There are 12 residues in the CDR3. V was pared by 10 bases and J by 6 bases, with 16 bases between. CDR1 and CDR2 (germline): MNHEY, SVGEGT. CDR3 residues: CAIAGGFGEQYF. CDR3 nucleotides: TGTGCCATCGCCGGGGGTTTCGGCGAGCAGTACTTC.

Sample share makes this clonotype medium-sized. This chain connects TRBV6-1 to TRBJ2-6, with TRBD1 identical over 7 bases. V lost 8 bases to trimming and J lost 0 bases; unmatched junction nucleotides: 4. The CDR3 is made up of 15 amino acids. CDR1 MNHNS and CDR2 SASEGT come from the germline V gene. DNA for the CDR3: TGTGCCAGCTTTACAGGGGACTCTGGGGCCAACGTCCTGACTTTC. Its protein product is CASFTGDSGANVLTF.

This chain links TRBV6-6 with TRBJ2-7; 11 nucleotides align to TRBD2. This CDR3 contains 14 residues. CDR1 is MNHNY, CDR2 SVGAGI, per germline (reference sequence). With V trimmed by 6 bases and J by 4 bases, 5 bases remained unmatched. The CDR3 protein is CASSSRTSGYEQYF. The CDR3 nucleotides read TGTGCCAGCAGCTCTCGGACTAGCGGGTACGAGCAGTACTTC.

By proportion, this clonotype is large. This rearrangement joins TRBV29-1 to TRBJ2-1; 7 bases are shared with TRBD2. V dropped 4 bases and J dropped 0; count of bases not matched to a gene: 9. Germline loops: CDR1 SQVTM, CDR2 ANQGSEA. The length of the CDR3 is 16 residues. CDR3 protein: CSVGGLEVSSYNEQFF. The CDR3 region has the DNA TGCAGCGTTGGAGGACTAGAGGTGAGCTCCTACAATGAGCAGTTCTTC.

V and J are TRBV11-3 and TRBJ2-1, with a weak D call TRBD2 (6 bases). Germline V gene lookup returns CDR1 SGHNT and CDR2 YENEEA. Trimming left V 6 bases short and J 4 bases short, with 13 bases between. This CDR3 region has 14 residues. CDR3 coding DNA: TGTGCCAGCAGTCCCCCTAGCGCATACAATGAGCAGTTCTTC. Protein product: CASSPPSAYNEQFF.